The rows below give T cell receptor beta chains drawn from one sample of a study of OX40 agonist ivuxolimab in advanced cancers. Only in-frame clones appear in the TCRdb table, and some are missing; sequencing was by immunoSEQ multiplex PCR. The sample shows fewer than 60,000 clones, approximately 80% of them seen only once. The sequences come from CD4+ or CD8+ T cells sorted from blood, collected in a trial of the OX40 agonist ivuxolimab. The receptors shown here come from an adult with an advanced solid tumor such as melanoma, head and neck, liver or kidney cancer. The CDR3 runs from the conserved cysteine through the conserved F or W. A D gene is named only where the DNA matches it firmly. Some rows mark clone size as missing; the rest say once, few, many or name a class of expanded clone.

TGTGCCAGCAGGGCGGACAGTACTAACTATGGCTACACCTTC | CASRADSTNYGYTF | TRBV2 | NA | TRBJ1-2 | NA
TGTGCCTGGAGTGGGGGGGCTCAGGGACAGAACACTGAAGCTTTCTTT | CAWSGGAQGQNTEAFF | TRBV30 | NA | TRBJ1-1 | NA
TGTGCCAGCAGTGCCGGACAGGGGGCGGGTAGAAACACCATATATTTT | CASSAGQGAGRNTIYF | TRBV2 | NA | TRBJ1-3 | TRBD1
TGTGCCAGCAGCGTAGATGGACAGGGGGCAGGGGAGACCCAGTACTTC | CASSVDGQGAGETQYF | TRBV9 | NA | TRBJ2-5 | TRBD1
TGTGCCAGCAGCCTTGACAGGGACTCCTACGAGCAGTACTTC | CASSLDRDSYEQYF | TRBV11-2 | NA | TRBJ2-7 | TRBD1
TGTGCCAGCAAGGGTGTCTACGAGCAGTACTTC | CASKGVYEQYF | TRBV2 | NA | TRBJ2-7 | NA
TGTGCCAGCAGGCCCAGGGGGGTTAGCTATGGCTACACCTTC | CASRPRGVSYGYTF | TRBV7-2 | once | TRBJ1-2 | TRBD1
TGTGCCAGCAGCCTACGGGACAGGGATAGCACTGAAGCTTTCTTT | CASSLRDRDSTEAFF | TRBV5-4 | NA | TRBJ1-1 | TRBD1
TGTGCCAGCAGCTTAGACAGGTTTCGGCTAGGGGAGACCCAGTACTTC | CASSLDRFRLGETQYF | TRBV7-2 | NA | TRBJ2-5 | NA
TGCGCCAGCAGCTTGGCTTTAGTTGACGAGCAGTACTTC | CASSLALVDEQYF | TRBV5-1 | NA | TRBJ2-7 | NA
TGCGCCAGCAGCCAAGCCATAGGCGGGGGGCCTCATCAAGAGACCCAGTACTTC | CASSQAIGGGPHQETQYF | TRBV4-1 | NA | TRBJ2-5 | TRBD2
TGTGCCTCATTGCGGCAGGGGGGCATGAACACTGAAGCTTTCTTT | CASLRQGGMNTEAFF | TRBV7-2 | NA | TRBJ1-1 | TRBD1
TGTGCCAGCAGTCTCCCGCGAAGTGGGGGCTACGAGCAGTACTTC | CASSLPRSGGYEQYF | TRBV28 | NA | TRBJ2-7 | NA
TGTGCCAGCAGTCAGGGTTCTAGCCCCTACAATGAGCAGTTCTTC | CASSQGSSPYNEQFF | TRBV28 | NA | TRBJ2-1 | NA
TGTGCCAGCAGCGATTACCTACAGGGTCACTACACCTTC | CASSDYLQGHYTF | TRBV7-2 | NA | TRBJ1-2 | NA
TGTGCCAGCAGCTCTGGGACTAGCCTGGACACCGGGGAGCTGTTTTTT | CASSSGTSLDTGELFF | TRBV13 | NA | TRBJ2-2 | TRBD2
TGTGCCAGCTGTATTTACAGGGAGGCCGGGGAGCTGTTTTTT | CASCIYREAGELFF | TRBV7-9 | NA | TRBJ2-2 | NA
TGTGCCAGCAGCGCCTCCCGGGCAGCGGAAGAGACCCAGTACTTC | CASSASRAAEETQYF | TRBV7-2 | NA | TRBJ2-5 | NA
TGTGCCAGCAGTGAGTGGGACAGGTTTAACCCGGATCAGCCCCAGCATTTT | CASSEWDRFNPDQPQHF | TRBV2 | NA | TRBJ1-5 | TRBD1
TGTGCCAGCAGTGAAGCCTGGGGACAGGGGAGGGATTCACCCCTCCACTTT | CASSEAWGQGRDSPLHF | TRBV2 | NA | TRBJ1-6 | TRBD1
TGTGCCAGCAGTATTTCCGGGGAGAGCCAGCATTTT | CASSISGESQHF | TRBV6-5 | NA | TRBJ1-5 | NA
TGTGCCAGCAGCCGGGTCCCTGCGGGGGAGCAGTTCTTC | CASSRVPAGEQFF | TRBV7-3 | once | TRBJ2-1 | NA
TGTGCCAGCAGCTTTCGGGACGGGAGCACCGGGGAGCTGTTTTTT | CASSFRDGSTGELFF | TRBV12-1 | NA | TRBJ2-2 | NA
TGTGCCAGCTCACCAAGGAGCGGGAGGGACAATGAGCAGTTCTTC | CASSPRSGRDNEQFF | TRBV18 | NA | TRBJ2-1 | TRBD2
TGTGCCAGCAGCGTAGGCGGGCGGGGCCCCTTCTATGAGCAGTTCTTC | CASSVGGRGPFYEQFF | TRBV7-2 | few | TRBJ2-1 | NA
TGTGCCAGCAGCTCGGGACAGGTCACGGCAGATACGCAGTATTTT | CASSSGQVTADTQYF | TRBV11-2 | NA | TRBJ2-3 | TRBD1
TGTGCCAGCAGTAAACCCGCCGGGACAGGGAACGAGCAGTACTTC | CASSKPAGTGNEQYF | TRBV6-6 | NA | TRBJ2-7 | TRBD1
TGTGCCAGCAGCTGGGACCCGGGCTACGAGCAGTACTTC | CASSWDPGYEQYF | TRBV5-6 | once | TRBJ2-7 | NA
TGTGCCAGCAGCTTAAGACAGGGTGGGTTAATGATCCAAGAGACCCAGTACTTC | CASSLRQGGLMIQETQYF | TRBV5-5 | NA | TRBJ2-5 | TRBD1
TGTGCCTGGAGATATAGCGGGAGGAACACCGGGGAGCTGTTTTTT | CAWRYSGRNTGELFF | TRBV30 | NA | TRBJ2-2 | TRBD2
TGTGCCAGCAGCAGCACAGGGCCCTACTACAATGAGCAGTTCTTC | CASSSTGPYYNEQFF | TRBV7-6 | few | TRBJ2-1 | NA
TGCGCCAGCAGCTGGGTCTCCGGGGATTCACCCCTCCACTTT | CASSWVSGDSPLHF | TRBV5-1 | few | TRBJ1-6 | NA
TGTGCCAGCAGTCCAAGACAGGGACGGCAGCCCCAGCATTTT | CASSPRQGRQPQHF | TRBV6-5 | NA | TRBJ1-5 | TRBD1
TGTGCCAGCAGCTTACAGGGGGCGGGCGGCTACACCTTC | CASSLQGAGGYTF | TRBV28 | NA | TRBJ1-2 | TRBD1
TGTGCCAGCAGTTTAACAGGGTTCGATGAGCAGTTCTTC | CASSLTGFDEQFF | TRBV27 | NA | TRBJ2-1 | NA
TGTGCCAGCAGTAACCTCGTCCATCAGACCCAGCATTTT | CASSNLVHQTQHF | TRBV6-6 | NA | TRBJ1-5 | NA
TGTGCCTGGAGTGTCAGAGGAGTGAACACCGGGGAGCTGTTTTTT | CAWSVRGVNTGELFF | TRBV30 | NA | TRBJ2-2 | NA
TGTGCCAGCAGCCGCAGCGGGACGAACGAGCAGTACTTC | CASSRSGTNEQYF | TRBV6-5 | NA | TRBJ2-7 | TRBD2
TGTGCCAGCAGCCCCGGGGGGGCTGGGGCCAACGTCCTGACTTTC | CASSPGGAGANVLTF | TRBV9 | once | TRBJ2-6 | TRBD2
TGTGCCAGCAGCTTATCGGCAGGGCAGACTCAACTGTTTTTT | CASSLSAGQTQLFF | TRBV7-8 | NA | TRBJ1-4 | NA
TGTGCCAGCAGTATCGACGGACAGGCCTACGAGCAGTACTTC | CASSIDGQAYEQYF | TRBV6-5 | once | TRBJ2-7 | TRBD1
TGTGCCAGCGGACGGGGCCCGAACACTGAAGCTTTCTTT | CASGRGPNTEAFF | TRBV6-1 | NA | TRBJ1-1 | NA
TGTGCCAGCAGCCATCCCCCGAACACTGAAGCTTTCTTT | CASSHPPNTEAFF | TRBV14 | NA | TRBJ1-1 | NA
TGTGCCATCAGTGAGGGCGATTCCCGGCGGCCTTCCTTC | CAISEGDSRRPSF | TRBV10-3 | few | TRBJ1-2 | NA
TGTGCCAGCAGCGGGGGAAGGGACACTGAAGCTTTCTTT | CASSGGRDTEAFF | TRBV5-4 | few | TRBJ1-1 | NA
TGTGCCAGCAGTTCGGACAGGGGGCAGGGCGAGCAGTACTTC | CASSSDRGQGEQYF | TRBV6-5 | once | TRBJ2-7 | TRBD1
TGCGCCAGCAGCTTAAGGGGAACAGATAATGAAAAACTGTTTTTT | CASSLRGTDNEKLFF | TRBV5-1 | NA | TRBJ1-4 | NA
TGCGCCAGCAGCTTTTGGGCCAGGCAATTGGGGGAGCTGTTTTTT | CASSFWARQLGELFF | TRBV5-1 | NA | TRBJ2-2 | NA
TGTGCCAGCTCACCAGCGGTCCCCAAGCTTAATGAAAAACTGTTTTTT | CASSPAVPKLNEKLFF | TRBV18 | NA | TRBJ1-4 | NA
TGTGCCAGCATGAGGACACATGCCTACGAGCAGTACTTC | CASMRTHAYEQYF | TRBV2 | NA | TRBJ2-7 | NA
TGCGCCAGCAGTGAGTCGGGAAGGGATGGCTACACCTTC | CASSESGRDGYTF | TRBV10-2 | few | TRBJ1-2 | NA
TGTGCCAGCAGCCGCATTCTCCAAGGGGAAGCTTTCTTT | CASSRILQGEAFF | TRBV14 | NA | TRBJ1-1 | NA
TGTGCCATCAGTGCGGCTAGCCGATCGTACAATGAGCAGTTCTTC | CAISAASRSYNEQFF | TRBV10-3 | NA | TRBJ2-1 | NA